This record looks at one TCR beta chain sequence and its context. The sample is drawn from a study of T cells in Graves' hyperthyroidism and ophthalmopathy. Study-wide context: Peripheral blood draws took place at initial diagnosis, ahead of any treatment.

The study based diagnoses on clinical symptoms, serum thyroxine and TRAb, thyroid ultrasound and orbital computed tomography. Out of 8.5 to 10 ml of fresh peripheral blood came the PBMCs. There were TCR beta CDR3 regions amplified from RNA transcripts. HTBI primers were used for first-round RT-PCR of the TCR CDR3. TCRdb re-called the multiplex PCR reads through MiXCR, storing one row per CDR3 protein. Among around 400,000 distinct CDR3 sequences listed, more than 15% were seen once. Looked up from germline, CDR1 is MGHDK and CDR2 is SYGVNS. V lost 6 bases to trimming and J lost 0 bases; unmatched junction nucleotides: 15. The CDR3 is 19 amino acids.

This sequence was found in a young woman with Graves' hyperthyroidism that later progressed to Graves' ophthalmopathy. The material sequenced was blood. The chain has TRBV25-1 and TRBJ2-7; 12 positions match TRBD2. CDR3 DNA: TGTGCCAGCAGGGAGACTAGCGGGGGTGCACCTCCGTGCTCCTACGAGCAGTACTTC. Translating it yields CASRETSGGAPPCSYEQYF.